The clone carrying this TCR beta chain came up once. This entry is derived from a study of shared clonotypes between healthy human individuals. Generated by immunoSEQ multiplex PCR, the TCRdb table keeps only in-frame clones and is missing some. Counted here are approximately 440,000 clones, roughly three quarters occurring once; the ten biggest clones make up 12%. V was trimmed by 1 base and J by 0 bases, leaving 7 bases between them. The CDR3 is 14 amino acids. Sequencing used PBMCs. This receptor was taken from a woman aged 35 to 49 in good health. Some clones in this sample may be carry-over from other donors' samples. The chain combines TRBV5-3 with TRBJ2-5; D is perhaps TRBD1 or TRBD2 (5 bases each). Being an ORF, TRBV5-3 has a function that is uncertain. The CDR3 region has the DNA TGTGCCAGAAGCTTGCTGGGGGACCAAGAGACCCAGTACTTC. Residues: CARSLLGDQETQYF.